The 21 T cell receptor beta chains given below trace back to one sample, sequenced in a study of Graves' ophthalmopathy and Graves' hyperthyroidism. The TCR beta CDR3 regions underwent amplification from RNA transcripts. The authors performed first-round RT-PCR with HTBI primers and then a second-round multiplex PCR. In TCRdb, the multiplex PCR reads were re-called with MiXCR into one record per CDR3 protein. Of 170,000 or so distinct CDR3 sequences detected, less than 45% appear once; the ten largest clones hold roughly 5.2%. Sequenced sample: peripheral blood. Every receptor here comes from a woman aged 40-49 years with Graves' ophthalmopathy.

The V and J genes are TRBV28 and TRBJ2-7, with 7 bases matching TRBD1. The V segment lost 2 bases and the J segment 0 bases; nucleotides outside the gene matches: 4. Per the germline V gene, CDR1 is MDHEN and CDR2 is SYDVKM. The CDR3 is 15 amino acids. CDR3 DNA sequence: TGTGCCAGCAGTTTACGGACAGGAGCCTCCTACGAGCAGTACTTC. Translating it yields CASSLRTGASYEQYF.

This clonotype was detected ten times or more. CDR3 bases: TGCAGTGCTAGAGGCCAGATGTACCAAGAGACCCAGTACTTC. This translates into CSARGQMYQETQYF. The V gene is TRBV20-1, the J gene TRBJ2-5; D unclear. This CDR3 contains 14 residues. Germline-derived CDR1 and CDR2 are DFQATT and SNEGSKA (reference sequence). Trimming cost V 1 base and J 0 bases, with 9 bases left between them.

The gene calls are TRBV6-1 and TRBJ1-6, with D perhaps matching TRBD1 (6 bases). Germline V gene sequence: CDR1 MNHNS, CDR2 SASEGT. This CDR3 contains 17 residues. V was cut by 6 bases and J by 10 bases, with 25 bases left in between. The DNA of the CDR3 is TGTGCCAGCAGATCAGACAGGAAAGGCATACGTAACTCACCCCTCCACTTT. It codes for CASRSDRKGIRNSPLHF.

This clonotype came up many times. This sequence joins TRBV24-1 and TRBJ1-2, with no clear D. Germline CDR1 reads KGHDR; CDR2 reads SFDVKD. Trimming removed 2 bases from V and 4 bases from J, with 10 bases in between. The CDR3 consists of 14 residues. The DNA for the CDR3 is TGTGCCACCAGTGATTCCCGAAGGAGCTATGGCTACACCTTC. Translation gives CATSDSRRSYGYTF.

CDR3: CASSRQGMYEQYF. The CDR3 region has the DNA TGTGCCAGCAGCCGACAGGGTATGTACGAGCAGTACTTC. J is TRBJ2-7 and V is TRBV6-2 or TRBV6-3; 7 nucleotides match TRBD1. Germline values: CDR1 MNHEY, CDR2 SVGEGT. The junction had 6 bases not matched to a gene; V was cut back by 6 bases and J by 4 bases. This CDR3 contains 13 residues.

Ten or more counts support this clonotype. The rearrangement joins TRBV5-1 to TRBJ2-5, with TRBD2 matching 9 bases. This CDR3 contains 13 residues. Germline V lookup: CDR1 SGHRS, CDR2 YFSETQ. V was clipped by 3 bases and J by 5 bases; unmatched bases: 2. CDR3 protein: CASSWAGGETQYF. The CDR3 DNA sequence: TGCGCCAGCAGCTGGGCGGGAGGGGAGACCCAGTACTTC.

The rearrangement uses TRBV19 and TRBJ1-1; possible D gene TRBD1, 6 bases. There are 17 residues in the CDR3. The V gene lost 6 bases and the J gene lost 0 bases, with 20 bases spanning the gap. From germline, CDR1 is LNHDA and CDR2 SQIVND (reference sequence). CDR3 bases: TGTGCCAGTAGCCCTTACGGATCAAGGACAGTGAACACTGAAGCTTTCTTT. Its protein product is CASSPYGSRTVNTEAFF. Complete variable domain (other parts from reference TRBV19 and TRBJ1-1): DGGITQSPKYLFRKEGQNVTLSCEQNLNHDAMYWYRQDPGQGLRLIYYSQIVNDFQKGDIAEGYSVSREKKESFPLTVTSAQKNPTAFYLCASSPYGSRTVNTEAFFGQGTRLTVV.

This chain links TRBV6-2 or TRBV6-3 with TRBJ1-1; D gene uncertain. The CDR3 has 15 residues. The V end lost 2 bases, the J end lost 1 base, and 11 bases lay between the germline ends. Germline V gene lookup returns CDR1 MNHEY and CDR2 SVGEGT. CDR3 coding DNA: TGTGCCAGCAGTTACGCGGGTGCCGGGAACACTGAAGCTTTCTTT. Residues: CASSYAGAGNTEAFF.

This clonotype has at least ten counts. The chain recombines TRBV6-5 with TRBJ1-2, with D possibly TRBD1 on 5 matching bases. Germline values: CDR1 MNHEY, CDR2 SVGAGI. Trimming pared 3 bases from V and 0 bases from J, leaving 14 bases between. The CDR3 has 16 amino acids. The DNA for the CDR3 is TGTGCCAGCAGTTATTCGGGACGAATAGCTAACTATGGCTACACCTTC. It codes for CASSYSGRIANYGYTF.

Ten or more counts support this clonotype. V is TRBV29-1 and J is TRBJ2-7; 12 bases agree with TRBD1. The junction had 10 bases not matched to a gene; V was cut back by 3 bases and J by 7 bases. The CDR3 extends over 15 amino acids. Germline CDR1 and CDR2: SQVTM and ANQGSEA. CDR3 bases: TGCAGCGTTGATTTTCCGGGACAGGGGGCTTGGGAGCAGTACTTC. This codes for CSVDFPGQGAWEQYF.

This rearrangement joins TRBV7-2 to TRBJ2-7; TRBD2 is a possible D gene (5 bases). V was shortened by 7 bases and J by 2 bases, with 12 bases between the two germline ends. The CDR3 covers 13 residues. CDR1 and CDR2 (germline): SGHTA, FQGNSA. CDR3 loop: CASKAAGTYEQYF. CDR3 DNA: TGTGCCAGCAAGGCAGCCGGGACCTACGAGCAGTACTTC. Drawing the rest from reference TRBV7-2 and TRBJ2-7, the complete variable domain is GAGVSQSPSNKVTEKGKDVELRCDPISGHTALYWYRQSLGQGLEFLIYFQGNSAPDKSGLPSDRFSAERTGGSVSTLTIQRTQQEDSAVYLCASKAAGTYEQYFGPGTRLTVT.

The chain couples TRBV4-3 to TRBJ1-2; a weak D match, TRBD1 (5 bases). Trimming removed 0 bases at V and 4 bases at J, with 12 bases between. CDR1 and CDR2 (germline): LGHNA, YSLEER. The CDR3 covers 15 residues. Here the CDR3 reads CASSQDGQGGYGYTF. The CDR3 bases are TGCGCCAGCAGCCAAGATGGGCAGGGCGGCTATGGCTACACCTTC.

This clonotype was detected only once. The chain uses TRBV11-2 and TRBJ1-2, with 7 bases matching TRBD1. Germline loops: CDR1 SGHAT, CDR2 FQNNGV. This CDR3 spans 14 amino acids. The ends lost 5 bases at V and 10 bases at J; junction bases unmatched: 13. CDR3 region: CASSLTGDGSDYTF. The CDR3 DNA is TGTGCCAGCAGCCTCACAGGGGACGGCAGTGACTACACCTTC.

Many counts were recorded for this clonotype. Here the CDR3 DNA reads TGTGCCATCTCGCCGGGTGTAGGGGCAAATACAGGCTACACCTTC. Translating gives CAISPGVGANTGYTF. This chain links TRBV10-3 with TRBJ1-2, with D perhaps TRBD1 (5 bases). Trimming took 8 bases from V and 8 from J, leaving 24 bases between them. Germline V lookup: CDR1 ENHRY, CDR2 SYGVKD. This CDR3 has 15 residues.

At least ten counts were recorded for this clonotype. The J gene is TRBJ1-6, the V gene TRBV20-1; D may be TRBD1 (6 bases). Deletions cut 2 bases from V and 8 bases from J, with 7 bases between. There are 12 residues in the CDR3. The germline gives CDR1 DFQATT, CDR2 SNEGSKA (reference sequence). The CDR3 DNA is TGCAGTGCTAGAACAGGGTATTCACCCCTCCACTTT. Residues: CSARTGYSPLHF.

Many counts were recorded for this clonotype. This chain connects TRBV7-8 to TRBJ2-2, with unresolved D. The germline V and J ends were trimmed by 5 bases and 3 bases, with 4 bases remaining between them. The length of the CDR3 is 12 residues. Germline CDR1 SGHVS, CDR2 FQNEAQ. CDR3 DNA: TGTGCCAGCAGCCAACACACCGGGGAGCTGTTTTTT. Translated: CASSQHTGELFF.

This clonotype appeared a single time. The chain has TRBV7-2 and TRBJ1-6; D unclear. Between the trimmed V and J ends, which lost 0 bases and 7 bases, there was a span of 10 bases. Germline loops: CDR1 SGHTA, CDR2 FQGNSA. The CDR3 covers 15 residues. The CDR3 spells CASSLATAWNSPLHF. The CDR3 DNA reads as TGTGCCAGCAGCTTAGCGACGGCCTGGAATTCACCCCTCCACTTT.

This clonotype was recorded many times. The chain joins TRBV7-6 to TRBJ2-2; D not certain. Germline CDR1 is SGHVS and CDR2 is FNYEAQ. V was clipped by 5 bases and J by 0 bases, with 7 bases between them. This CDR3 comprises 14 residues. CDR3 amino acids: CASSLNTNTGELFF. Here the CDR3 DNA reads TGTGCCAGCAGCCTTAATACGAACACCGGGGAGCTGTTTTTT. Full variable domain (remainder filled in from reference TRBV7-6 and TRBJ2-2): GAGVSQSPRYKVTKRGQDVALRCDPISGHVSLYWYRQALGQGPEFLTYFNYEAQQDKSGLPNDRFSAERPEGSISTLTIQRTEQRDSAMYRCASSLNTNTGELFFGEGSRLTVL.

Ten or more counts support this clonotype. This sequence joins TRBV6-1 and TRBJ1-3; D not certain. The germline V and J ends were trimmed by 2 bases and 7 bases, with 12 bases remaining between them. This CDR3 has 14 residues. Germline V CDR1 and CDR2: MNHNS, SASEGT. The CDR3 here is CASSEPGTENTIYF. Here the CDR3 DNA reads TGTGCCAGCAGTGAACCGGGAACGGAGAACACCATATATTTT.

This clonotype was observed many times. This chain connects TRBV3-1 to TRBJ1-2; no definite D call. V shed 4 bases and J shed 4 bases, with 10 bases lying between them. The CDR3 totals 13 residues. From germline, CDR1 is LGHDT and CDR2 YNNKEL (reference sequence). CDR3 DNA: TGTGCCAGCAGCCCAACCGGACTCTATGGCTACACCTTC. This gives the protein CASSPTGLYGYTF.

The CDR3 nucleotides read TGCAGTGCTGACGGAGGGGGGGACTACGAGCAGTACTTC. This translates into CSADGGGDYEQYF. The rearrangement joins TRBV20-1 to TRBJ2-7; maybe TRBD2 (7 bases). This CDR3 is built from 13 residues. The V gene lost 5 bases and the J gene lost 3 bases, with 14 bases spanning the gap. Germline V gives CDR1 DFQATT, CDR2 SNEGSKA (reference sequence).